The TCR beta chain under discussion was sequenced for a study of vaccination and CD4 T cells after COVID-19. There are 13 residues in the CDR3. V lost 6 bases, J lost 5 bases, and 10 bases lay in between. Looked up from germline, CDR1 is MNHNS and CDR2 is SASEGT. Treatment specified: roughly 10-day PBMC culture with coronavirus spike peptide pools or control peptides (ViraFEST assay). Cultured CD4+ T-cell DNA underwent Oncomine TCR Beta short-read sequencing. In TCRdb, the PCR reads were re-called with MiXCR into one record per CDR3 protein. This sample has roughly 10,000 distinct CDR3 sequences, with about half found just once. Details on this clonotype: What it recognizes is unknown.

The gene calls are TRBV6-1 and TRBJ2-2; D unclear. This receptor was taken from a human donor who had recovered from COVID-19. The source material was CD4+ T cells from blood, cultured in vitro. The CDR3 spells CASSPFGTGELFF. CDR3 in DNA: TGTGCCAGCAGCCCTTTTGGAACCGGGGAGCTGTTTTTT.